There are a few counts of the clone carrying this T cell receptor (beta chain). Antigen: not known. The sequenced template was cDNA made from the entire isolated RNA. Method: immunoSEQ multiplex PCR; TCRdb's copy keeps in-frame clones and lacks some. Here the sample spans approximately 260,000 clones, about a fifth being singletons. The data stem from a study of beta chain features in type 1 diabetes. Whole-study results and caveats: A moderate, significant TCRB CDR3 shortening appeared in type 1 diabetes across four CD4+ subsets. VDJ junctions from type 1 diabetes patients carried fewer insertions and larger deletions.

The source of this sequence is a woman between 40 and 50 years old with type 1 diabetes. The source material was naive CD4+ T cells from blood.

The CDR3 DNA reads as TGTGCCAGCAGCGTAGCATTAGCGGGCACAGATACGCAGTATTTT. It yields the protein CASSVALAGTDTQYF. The V gene is TRBV9, the J gene TRBJ2-3, with D possibly TRBD2 on 6 matching bases. V lost 0 bases, J lost 1 base, and 9 bases lay in between. Germline-derived CDR1 and CDR2 are SGDLS and YYNGEE. The CDR3 is 15 amino acids.